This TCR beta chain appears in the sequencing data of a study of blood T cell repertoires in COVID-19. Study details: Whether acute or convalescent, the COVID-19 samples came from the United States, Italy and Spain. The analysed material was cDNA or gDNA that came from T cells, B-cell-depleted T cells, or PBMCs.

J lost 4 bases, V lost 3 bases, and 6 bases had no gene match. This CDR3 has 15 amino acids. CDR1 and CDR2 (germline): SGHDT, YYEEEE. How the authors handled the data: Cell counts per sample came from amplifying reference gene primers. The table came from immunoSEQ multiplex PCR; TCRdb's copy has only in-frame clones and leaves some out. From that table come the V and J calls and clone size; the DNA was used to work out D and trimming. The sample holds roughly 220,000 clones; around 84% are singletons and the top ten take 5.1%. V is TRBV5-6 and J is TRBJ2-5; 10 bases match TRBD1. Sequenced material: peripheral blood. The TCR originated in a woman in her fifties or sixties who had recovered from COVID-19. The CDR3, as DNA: TGTGCCAGCAGCTCGGACAGGGGGGTTACAGAGACCCAGTACTTC. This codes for CASSSDRGVTETQYF.